This T cell receptor (beta chain) appears in the sequencing data of a study of spatial heterogeneity in lung cancer. The time point is: sample taken at primary tumor resection. Whole RNA, which was extracted from tumor, nontumor lung tissue or frozen PBMC, was sequenced without any cell sorting. This clonotype was picked up many times. TCRdb called the 5' RACE reads again in MiXCR, with one record for every CDR3 protein. Among about 39,000 distinct CDR3 sequences listed, 5.8% were seen once. V was clipped by 1 base and J by 0 bases, with 5 bases between them. CDR3 length: 14 amino acids. From germline, CDR1 is LGHNA and CDR2 YNFKEQ.

The chain has TRBV4-2 and TRBJ2-3; D gene unclear. Sequenced material: PBMCs, taken at surgery. This TCR was recovered from a male donor with early-stage non-small cell lung cancer. The CDR3 reads CASSQAGSTDTQYF. The CDR3 nucleotides are TGTGCCAGCAGCCAAGCCGGGAGCACAGATACGCAGTATTTT.